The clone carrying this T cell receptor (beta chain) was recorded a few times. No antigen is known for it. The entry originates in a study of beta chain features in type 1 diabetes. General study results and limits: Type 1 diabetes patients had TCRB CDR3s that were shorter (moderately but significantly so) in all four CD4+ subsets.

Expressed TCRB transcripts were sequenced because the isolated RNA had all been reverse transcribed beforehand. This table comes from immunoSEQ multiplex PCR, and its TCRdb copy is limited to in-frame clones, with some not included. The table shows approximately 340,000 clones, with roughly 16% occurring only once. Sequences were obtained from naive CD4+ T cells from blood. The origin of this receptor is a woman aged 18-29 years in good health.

The CDR3 coding sequence is TGCGCCAGCAGCCTTCAACTAGCGGGGGCGAATGAGCAGTTCTTC. Its protein product is CASSLQLAGANEQFF. This chain uses TRBV4-3 with TRBJ2-1, with 11 bases lining up with TRBD2. The CDR3 covers 15 residues. V dropped 4 bases and J dropped 7; count of bases not matched to a gene: 6. In germline, CDR1 is LGHNA, CDR2 YSLEER.